Each of the 25 T cell receptor beta chains below was sequenced from the same sample in a study of T cells in Graves' hyperthyroidism and ophthalmopathy. The source material, RNA transcripts, was used to amplify TCR beta CDR3 regions. The HTBI set primed first-round TCR CDR3 RT-PCR. One entry per CDR3 protein results from TCRdb running MiXCR on the multiplex PCR reads. The sample has 600,000 to 800,000 distinct CDR3 sequences; around a third are singletons. Sequenced material: blood. The receptors come from a woman aged 40 to 50 with Graves' hyperthyroidism.

A few counts support this clonotype. This rearrangement joins TRBV14 to TRBJ2-7, with no clear D. CDR1 and CDR2 from the germline V gene are SGHDN and FVKESK. This CDR3 has 16 residues. Trimming removed 4 bases from V and 6 bases from J, with 22 bases in between. Written as DNA, the CDR3 is TGTGCCAGCAGCCGGACCACTCTTCTACGTGTGTTCGAGCAGTACTTC. Translated: CASSRTTLLRVFEQYF.

The genes are TRBV3-1 and TRBJ1-5; a possible D gene is TRBD1 (6 bases). CDR3 length equals 14 residues. V lost 0 bases, J lost 6 bases, and 9 bases lay in between. Germline values: CDR1 LGHDT, CDR2 YNNKEL (reference sequence). CDR3 coding DNA: TGTGCCAGCAGCCAAGAGGGGGCCGGTCAGCCCCAGCATTTT. Translated, it gives CASSQEGAGQPQHF.

The V and J genes are TRBV6-1 and TRBJ1-5; D not resolved. With 2 bases removed from V and 9 bases from J, the gap between germline ends came to 14 bases. From germline, CDR1 is MNHNS and CDR2 SASEGT. The CDR3 is 14 amino acids. CDR3: CASSEFVSWRPQHF. The CDR3 DNA reads as TGTGCCAGCAGTGAATTCGTCAGCTGGCGGCCCCAGCATTTT.

V usage is TRBV27 and J usage is TRBJ1-1; tentative D call: TRBD1 (5 bases). Germline-derived CDR1 and CDR2 are MNHEY and SMNVEV (reference sequence). The CDR3 is 14 amino acids. V lost 4 bases to trimming and J lost 1 base, with 10 bases between them. CDR3 sequence: CASSWAGPNTEAFF. In DNA form, the CDR3 reads TGTGCCAGCAGTTGGGCAGGGCCGAACACTGAAGCTTTCTTT.

V usage is TRBV20-1 and J usage is TRBJ2-6; D uncertain. The V and J ends lost 2 bases and 4 bases respectively, with 6 bases between them. The CDR3 runs 13 residues. In germline, CDR1 is DFQATT, CDR2 SNEGSKA (reference sequence). In DNA, the CDR3 is TGCAGTGCTAGACAAACAGGGGCCAACGTCCTGACTTTC. It specifies CSARQTGANVLTF.

V and J are TRBV7-2 and TRBJ2-2; 7 bases map to TRBD1. The junction had 11 bases not matched to a gene; V was cut back by 3 bases and J by 4 bases. The CDR3 runs 17 residues. Germline V gives CDR1 SGHTA, CDR2 FQGNSA. CDR3 protein: CASSFTSTGVSTGELFF. As DNA, the CDR3 is TGTGCCAGCAGCTTTACTTCCACAGGGGTGTCCACCGGGGAGCTGTTTTTT.

This clonotype appeared many times. The gene calls are TRBV4-3 and TRBJ1-2, with D perhaps matching TRBD1 (6 bases). Germline CDR1 is LGHNA and CDR2 is YSLEER. The V end lost 4 bases, the J end lost 8 bases, and 14 bases lay between the germline ends. This CDR3 is 13 amino acids long. CDR3 region: CASSPMSGDGYTF. CDR3 DNA: TGCGCCAGCAGCCCAATGTCAGGGGACGGCTACACCTTC.

In this sample, this clonotype turned up a few times. The genes are TRBV20-1 and TRBJ1-3, with D possibly TRBD1 on 5 matching bases. Germline CDR1 DFQATT, CDR2 SNEGSKA (reference sequence). V lost 6 bases and J 4 bases, leaving 16 bases between the germline ends. The CDR3 is 14 residues long. This chain's CDR3 is CSARSGGVGNTIYF. The CDR3 region has the DNA TGCAGTGCCCGATCGGGGGGGGTAGGAAACACCATATATTTT.

Many counts were recorded for this clonotype. The V gene is TRBV20-1, the J gene TRBJ1-5; D unresolved. The CDR3 totals 12 residues. Trimming took off 6 bases at V and 5 bases at J, with 11 bases between the two ends. CDR1 and CDR2 from the germline V gene are DFQATT and SNEGSKA (reference sequence). CDR3 DNA sequence: TGCAGTGCCGAACGGGGAGATCAGCCCCAGCATTTT. Translating it yields CSAERGDQPQHF.

As regards this clonotype: This may arise from a read error, as a much more abundant clone is one base away. The chain uses TRBV2 and TRBJ2-7, with D perhaps TRBD1 (6 bases). V was clipped by 4 bases and J by 2 bases, with 12 bases between them. CDR1 and CDR2 from the germline V gene are SNHLY and FYNNEI. The CDR3 spans 14 residues. This CDR3 reads CASSGWGLPYEQYF. For the CDR3, the DNA is TGTGCCAGCAGTGGGTGGGGGCTCCCCTACGAGCAGTACTTC.

This clonotype came up once. Because it lacks the conserved phenylalanine or tryptophan at the end, this CDR3 is likely a read error. This rearrangement joins TRBV5-6 to TRBJ2-7; D gene unclear. Trimming took 0 bases from V and 4 from J, leaving 14 bases between them. This CDR3 comprises 15 residues. Germline CDR1 and CDR2: SGHDT and YYEEEE. The CDR3 DNA is TGTGCCAGCAGCTTGGGTCCCCGGAAGACATACGAGCAGTACTCC. It is translated as CASSLGPRKTYEQYS.

J is TRBJ2-7 and V is TRBV7-9, with D perhaps matching TRBD1 (5 bases). Germline V gene sequence: CDR1 SEHNR, CDR2 FQNEAQ (reference sequence). V was cut by 10 bases and J by 7 bases, with 14 bases left in between. The CDR3 sequence is 11 residues long. The CDR3 sequence is CATQGVGEQYF. CDR3 coding DNA: TGTGCCACCCAGGGCGTCGGGGAGCAGTACTTC.

This clonotype was observed at least ten times. CDR3 nucleotide sequence: TGCAGCGTTGAGGGCCCAGCTAACTATGGCTACACCTTC. This translates into CSVEGPANYGYTF. The chain links TRBV29-1 to TRBJ1-2, with no clear D. Germline V CDR1 and CDR2: SQVTM, ANQGSEA. The CDR3 is 13 residues long. Trimming stripped 3 bases from V and 0 bases from J, with 8 bases between.

The rearrangement joins TRBV14 to TRBJ2-5, with TRBD2 identical over 10 bases. The J call is in doubt because the DNA end fits TRBJ2-4 better. CDR1 and CDR2 from the germline V gene are SGHDN and FVKESK. CDR3 length: 16 amino acids. The CDR3 sequence: CASSEGLAEFKNIQYF. The CDR3 bases are TGTGCCAGCAGCGAAGGACTAGCGGAGTTCAAAAACATTCAGTACTTC.

In its sample, this clonotype was seen many times. This chain uses TRBV7-2 with TRBJ1-1, with D perhaps TRBD1 (5 bases). Germline V gene sequence: CDR1 SGHTA, CDR2 FQGNSA. The CDR3 covers 14 residues. V was cut by 2 bases and J by 6 bases, with 13 bases left in between. The CDR3 region is CASSLLGGRAEAFF. In DNA form, the CDR3 reads TGTGCCAGCAGCTTACTTGGGGGACGGGCTGAAGCTTTCTTT.

Worth noting for this clonotype: The germline gene is not matched at one end of the junction; a read error may be the cause. V and J are TRBV7-2 and TRBJ1-2, with a possible D match to TRBD1 (5 bases). The CDR3 length is 16 residues. From germline, CDR1 is SGHTA and CDR2 FQGNSA. The CDR3 region is CASSSPIGRGLLGYTF. CDR3 in DNA: TGCGCCAGCAGCTCACCTATCGGAAGGGGTCTGTTGGGCTACACCTTC.

The V and J genes are TRBV15 and TRBJ1-2; TRBD1 matches at 7 bases. The CDR3 contains 15 residues. The germline V gene has CDR1 LNHNV and CDR2 YYDKDF (reference sequence). Trimming cost V 1 base and J 3 bases; bases outside gene matches: 5. CDR3 nucleotide sequence: TGTGCCACCAGCAGAGGACAGGGATGGGACTATGGCTACACCTTC. Protein product: CATSRGQGWDYGYTF. The variable domain in full, completed from reference TRBV15 and TRBJ1-2, reads DAMVIQNPRYQVTQFGKPVTLSCSQTLNHNVMYWYQQKSSQAPKLLFHYYDKDFNNEADTPDNFQSRRPNTSFCFLDIRSPGLGDTAMYLCATSRGQGWDYGYTFGSGTRLTVV.

The chain combines TRBV4-3 with TRBJ1-6; TRBD1 might be the D (5 bases). Germline CDR1 is LGHNA and CDR2 is YSLEER. Between the trimmed V and J ends, which lost 3 bases and 7 bases, there was a span of 16 bases. The CDR3 totals 16 residues. The CDR3 DNA follows: TGCGCCAGCAGCCATTCCGGCGCAGGGAACAATTCACCCCTCCACTTT. Translating it yields CASSHSGAGNNSPLHF.

The V and J genes are TRBV7-2 and TRBJ1-2, with 10 bases matching TRBD1. The CDR3 covers 16 residues. The V segment lost 5 bases and the J segment 1 base; nucleotides outside the gene matches: 7. Per germline, CDR1 SGHTA and CDR2 FQGNSA. In DNA, the CDR3 is TGTGCCAGCAGCCTAGGAAGGACAGGGGGTAACTATGGCTACACCTTC. Protein: CASSLGRTGGNYGYTF.

The V gene is TRBV15, the J gene TRBJ1-5; 10 bases are shared with TRBD1. Germline V gene sequence: CDR1 LNHNV, CDR2 YYDKDF (reference sequence). The CDR3 loop spans 15 amino acids. V trimming: 4 bases; J trimming: 6 bases; junction bases outside the gene matches: 6. In nucleotides, the CDR3 is TGTGCCACCAGCACCGGGACAGGGGAAGGTCAGCCCCAGCATTTT. The encoded protein is CATSTGTGEGQPQHF.

The CDR3 sequence: CAWSPSWAYEQYF. The CDR3 coding sequence is TGTGCCTGGAGCCCCTCTTGGGCCTACGAGCAGTACTTC. The chain is built from TRBV7-2 and TRBJ2-7; no clear D gene. This CDR3 contains 13 residues. In germline, CDR1 is SGHTA, CDR2 FQGNSA. The V end was cut by 11 bases, the J end by 2 bases, with 16 bases between.

V and J are TRBV7-9 and TRBJ1-3; no clear D. V lost 4 bases and J 4 bases, leaving 11 bases between the germline ends. CDR1 SEHNR and CDR2 FQNEAQ come from the germline V gene (reference sequence). The CDR3 runs to 14 residues. The CDR3 DNA reads as TGTGCCAGCAGCTCCTCACAACCGGGAAACACCATATATTTT. Translated: CASSSSQPGNTIYF.

V and J are TRBV29-1 and TRBJ2-5; tentatively, D is TRBD1 (6 bases). Germline V gene data show CDR1 as SQVTM and CDR2 as ANQGSEA. The CDR3 consists of 9 residues. Written as DNA, the CDR3 is TGCAGACAGGGAGAGACCCAGTACTTC. It specifies CRQGETQYF.

This clonotype was observed many times. V and J are TRBV9 and TRBJ1-4, with TRBD1 as a possible D gene (5 bases). V gave up 0 bases and J gave up 8 bases, with 11 bases separating them. The CDR3 loop spans 14 amino acids. CDR1 and CDR2 (germline): SGDLS, YYNGEE. CDR3 bases: TGTGCCAGCAGCGTAGGGGGGTTTGGAGAAAAACTGTTTTTT. Its translation: CASSVGGFGEKLFF.

This clonotype was recorded many times. The chain uses TRBV29-1 and TRBJ2-2; D is unresolved. Germline V gene sequence: CDR1 SQVTM, CDR2 ANQGSEA. The CDR3 is 13 amino acids. Trimming stripped 2 bases from V and 5 bases from J, with 9 bases between. The CDR3 coding sequence is TGCAGCGTTGAAAGTTTACGGACCGGGGAGCTGTTTTTT. Residues: CSVESLRTGELFF.